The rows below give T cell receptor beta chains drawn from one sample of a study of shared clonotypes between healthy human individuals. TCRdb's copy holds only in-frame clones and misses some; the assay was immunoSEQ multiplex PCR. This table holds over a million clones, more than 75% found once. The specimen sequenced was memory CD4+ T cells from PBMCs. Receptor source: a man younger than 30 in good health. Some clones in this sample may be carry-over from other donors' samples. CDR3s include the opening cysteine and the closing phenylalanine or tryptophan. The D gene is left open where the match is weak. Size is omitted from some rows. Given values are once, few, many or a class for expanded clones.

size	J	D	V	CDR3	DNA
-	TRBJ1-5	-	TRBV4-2	CASSQVNQPQHF	TGTGCCAGCAGCCAAGTAAATCAGCCCCAGCATTTT
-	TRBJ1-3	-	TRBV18	CASSPGIASGNTIYF	TGTGCCAGCTCACCGGGTATTGCCTCTGGAAACACCATATATTTT
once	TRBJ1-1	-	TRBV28	CATSVYTEAFF	TGTGCCACCAGCGTCTACACTGAAGCTTTCTTT
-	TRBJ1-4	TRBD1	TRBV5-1	CASSLGQGGEKLFF	TGCGCCAGCAGCTTGGGACAGGGAGGTGAAAAACTGTTTTTT
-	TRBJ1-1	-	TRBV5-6	CASSLLVSANTEAFF	TGTGCCAGCAGCTTGTTAGTCTCTGCGAACACTGAAGCTTTCTTT
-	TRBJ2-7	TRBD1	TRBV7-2	CASSPGQITYEQYF	TGTGCCAGCAGCCCGGGACAGATTACCTACGAGCAGTACTTC
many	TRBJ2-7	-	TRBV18	CASSLNGGRTGDEQYF	TGTGCCAGCTCACTCAACGGGGGTAGAACCGGAGACGAGCAGTACTTC
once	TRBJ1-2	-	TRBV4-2	CASSHPVRGLYGYTF	TGTGCCAGCAGCCACCCCGTCCGGGGGCTATATGGCTACACCTTC
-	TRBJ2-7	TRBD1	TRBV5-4	CASSRPGQGYYEQYF	TGTGCCAGCAGCAGACCGGGACAGGGCTACTACGAGCAGTACTTC
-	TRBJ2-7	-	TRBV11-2	CASSLRSGYTYEQYF	TGTGCCAGCAGCTTAAGAAGCGGATACACCTACGAGCAGTACTTC
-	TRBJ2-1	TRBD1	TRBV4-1	CASSQIGTGVLNEQFF	TGCGCCAGCAGCCAAATTGGGACAGGGGTGTTAAATGAGCAGTTCTTC
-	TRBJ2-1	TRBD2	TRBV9	CASSSTGTSAYNEQFF	TGTGCCAGCAGCTCTACCGGGACTAGCGCATACAATGAGCAGTTCTTC
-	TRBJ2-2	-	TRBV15	CATSRQGTTGELFF	TGTGCCACCAGCAGACAAGGGACGACCGGGGAGCTGTTTTTT
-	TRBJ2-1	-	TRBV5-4	CASSLKRGSNEQFF	TGTGCCAGCAGCTTGAAACGGGGATCCAATGAGCAGTTCTTC
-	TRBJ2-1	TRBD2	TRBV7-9	CASSHRLAVNNEQFF	TGTGCCAGCAGTCATCGACTAGCGGTTAACAATGAGCAGTTCTTC
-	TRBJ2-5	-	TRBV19	CASSTPGGPIETQYF	TGTGCCAGTAGTACCCCGGGTGGTCCGATAGAGACCCAGTACTTC
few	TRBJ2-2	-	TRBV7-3	CASSSGRTGELFF	TGTGCCAGCAGCTCCGGACGCACCGGGGAGCTGTTTTTT
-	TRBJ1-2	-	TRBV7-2	CASSNDWTDYGYTF	TGTGCCAGCAGCAACGATTGGACGGACTATGGCTACACCTTC
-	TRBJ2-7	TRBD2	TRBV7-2	CASSFASGPNEQYF	TGTGCCAGCAGCTTTGCTAGCGGGCCCAACGAGCAGTACTTC
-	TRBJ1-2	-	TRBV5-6	CASSVDRNYGYTF	TGTGCCAGCAGCGTAGACAGGAACTATGGCTACACCTTC
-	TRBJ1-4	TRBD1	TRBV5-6	CASSRTGEGDEKLFF	TGTGCCAGCAGCCGCACAGGGGAGGGCGATGAAAAACTGTTTTTT
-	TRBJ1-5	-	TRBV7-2	CASSFVHSNQPQHF	TGTGCCAGCAGCTTTGTTCATAGCAATCAGCCCCAGCATTTT
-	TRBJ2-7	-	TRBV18	CASSLESIYEQYF	TGTGCCAGCTCACTAGAGAGCATTTACGAGCAGTACTTC
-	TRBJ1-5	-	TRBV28	CASSLGGVRSNQPQHF	TGTGCCAGCAGTCTGGGGGGGGTTCGGAGCAATCAGCCCCAGCATTTT
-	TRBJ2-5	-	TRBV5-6	CASSLGGLVETQYF	TGTGCCAGCAGCTTGGGGGGGTTAGTAGAGACCCAGTACTTC
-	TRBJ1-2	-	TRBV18	CASSPAAGSYGYTF	TGTGCCAGCTCACCGGCAGCCGGAAGCTATGGCTACACCTTC
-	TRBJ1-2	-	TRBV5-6	CASSFGQSQGYTF	TGTGCCAGCAGCTTCGGGCAGAGTCAGGGCTACACCTTC